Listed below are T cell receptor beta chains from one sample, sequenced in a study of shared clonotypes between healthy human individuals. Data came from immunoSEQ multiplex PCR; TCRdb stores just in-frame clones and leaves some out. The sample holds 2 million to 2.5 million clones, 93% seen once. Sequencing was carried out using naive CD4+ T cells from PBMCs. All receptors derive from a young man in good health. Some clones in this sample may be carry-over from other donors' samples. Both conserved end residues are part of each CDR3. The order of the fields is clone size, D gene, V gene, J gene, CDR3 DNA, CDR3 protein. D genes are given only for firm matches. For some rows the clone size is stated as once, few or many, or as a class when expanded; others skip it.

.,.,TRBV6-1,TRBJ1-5,TGTGCCAGCAGTGAATCCCCAAATCAGCCCCAGCATTTT,CASSESPNQPQHF
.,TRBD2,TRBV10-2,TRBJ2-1,TGCGCCAGCAGTGACCCAAGCCGTAGCGGGAGGGTTGTAGGCAATGAGCAGTTCTTC,CASSDPSRSGRVVGNEQFF
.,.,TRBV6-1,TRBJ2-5,TGTGCCAGCACCCGACAGAGACAAGAGACCCAGTACTTC,CASTRQRQETQYF
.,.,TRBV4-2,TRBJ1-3,TGTGCCAGCAGCCAAGTCACGGCCTCTGGAAACACCATATATTTT,CASSQVTASGNTIYF
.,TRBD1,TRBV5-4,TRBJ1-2,TGTGCCAGCAGCCCCGGGACAGGGGGCGACGTCTATGGCTACACCTTC,CASSPGTGGDVYGYTF
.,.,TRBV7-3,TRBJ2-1,TGTGCCAGCAGCCAGACTAGATCATACAATGAGCAGTTCTTC,CASSQTRSYNEQFF
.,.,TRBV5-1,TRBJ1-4,TGCGCCAGCAGCTTTGCTAATGAAAAACTGTTTTTT,CASSFANEKLFF
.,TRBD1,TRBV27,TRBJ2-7,TGTGCCAGCACGCCCCCCAGGGGGCCGACCTACGAGCAGTACTTC,CASTPPRGPTYEQYF
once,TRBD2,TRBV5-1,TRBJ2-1,TGCGCCAGCAGCGGTCTAGCGGGAGTAAAAGAGCAGTTCTTC,CASSGLAGVKEQFF
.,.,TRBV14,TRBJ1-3,TGTGCCAGCAGCCAACAATTGCCCAGTGGTGACTCTGGAAACACCATATATTTT,CASSQQLPSGDSGNTIYF
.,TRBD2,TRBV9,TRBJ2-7,TGTGCCAGCAGCGTAGAGGGGGCTAGCGGGAGAGGCGAGCAGTACTTC,CASSVEGASGRGEQYF